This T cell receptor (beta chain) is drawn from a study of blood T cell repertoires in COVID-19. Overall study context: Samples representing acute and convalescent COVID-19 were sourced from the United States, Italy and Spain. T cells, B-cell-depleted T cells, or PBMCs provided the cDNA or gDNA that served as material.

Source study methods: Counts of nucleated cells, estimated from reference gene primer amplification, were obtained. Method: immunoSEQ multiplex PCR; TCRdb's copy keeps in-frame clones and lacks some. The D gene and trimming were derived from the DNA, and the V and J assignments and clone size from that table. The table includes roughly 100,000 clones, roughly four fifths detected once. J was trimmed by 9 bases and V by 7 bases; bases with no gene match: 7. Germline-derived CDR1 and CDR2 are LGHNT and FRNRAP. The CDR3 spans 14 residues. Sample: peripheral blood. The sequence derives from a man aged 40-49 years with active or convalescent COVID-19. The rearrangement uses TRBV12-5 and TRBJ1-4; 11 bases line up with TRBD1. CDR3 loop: CASAEDRGLKKLFF. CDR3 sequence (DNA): TGTGCTAGTGCCGAGGACAGGGGGCTAAAAAAACTGTTTTTT.